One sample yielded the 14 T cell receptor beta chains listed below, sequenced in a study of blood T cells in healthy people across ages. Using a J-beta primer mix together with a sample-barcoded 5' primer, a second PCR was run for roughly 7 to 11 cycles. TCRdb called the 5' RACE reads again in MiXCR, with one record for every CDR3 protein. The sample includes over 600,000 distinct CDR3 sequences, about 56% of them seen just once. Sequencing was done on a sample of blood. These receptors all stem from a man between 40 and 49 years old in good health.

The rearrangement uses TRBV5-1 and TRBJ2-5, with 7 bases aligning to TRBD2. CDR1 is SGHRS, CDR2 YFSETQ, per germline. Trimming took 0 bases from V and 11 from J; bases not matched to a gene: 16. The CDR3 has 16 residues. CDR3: CASSLAGGSGINEQYF. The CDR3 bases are TGCGCCAGCAGCTTGGCGGGAGGTAGCGGCATCAATGAGCAGTACTTC. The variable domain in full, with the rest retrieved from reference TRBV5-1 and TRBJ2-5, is KAGVTQTPRYLIKTRGQQVTLSCSPISGHRSVSWYQQTPGQGLQFLFEYFSETQRNKGNFPGRFSGRQFSNSRSEMNVSTLELGDSALYLCASSLAGGSGINEQYFGPGTRLLVL.

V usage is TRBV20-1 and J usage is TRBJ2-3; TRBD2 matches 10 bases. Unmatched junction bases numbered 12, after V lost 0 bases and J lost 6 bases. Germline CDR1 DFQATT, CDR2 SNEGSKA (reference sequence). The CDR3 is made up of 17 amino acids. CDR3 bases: TGCAGTGCTAGAGACGGAGCCGGGACTAGCGTACCGGATACGCAGTATTTT. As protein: CSARDGAGTSVPDTQYF.

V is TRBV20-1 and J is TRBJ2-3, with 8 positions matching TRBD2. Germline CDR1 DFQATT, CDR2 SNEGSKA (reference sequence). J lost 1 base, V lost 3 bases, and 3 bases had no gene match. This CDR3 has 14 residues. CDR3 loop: CSASGRAGTDTQYF. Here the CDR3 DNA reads TGCAGTGCTAGCGGGAGGGCTGGCACAGATACGCAGTATTTT.

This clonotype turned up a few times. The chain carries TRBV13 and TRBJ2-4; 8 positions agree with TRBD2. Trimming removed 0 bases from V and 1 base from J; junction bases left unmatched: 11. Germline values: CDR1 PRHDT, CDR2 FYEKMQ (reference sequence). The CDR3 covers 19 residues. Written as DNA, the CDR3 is TGTGCCAGCAGCTTAGGCCTGCTAGCGGGCCAAACGGCCAAAAACATTCAGTACTTC. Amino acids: CASSLGLLAGQTAKNIQYF.

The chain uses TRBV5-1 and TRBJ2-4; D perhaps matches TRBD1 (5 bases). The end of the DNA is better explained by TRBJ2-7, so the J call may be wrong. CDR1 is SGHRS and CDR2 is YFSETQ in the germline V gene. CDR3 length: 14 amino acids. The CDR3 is CASDRSGSPYEQYF. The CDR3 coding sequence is TGCGCCAGCGATAGGTCAGGGTCCCCTTACGAGCAGTACTTC.

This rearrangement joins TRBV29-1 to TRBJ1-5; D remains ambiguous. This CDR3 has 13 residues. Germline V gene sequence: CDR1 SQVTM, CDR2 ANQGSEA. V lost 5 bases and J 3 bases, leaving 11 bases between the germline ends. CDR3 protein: CSVSPGNNQPQHF. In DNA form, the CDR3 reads TGCAGCGTTTCTCCGGGTAACAATCAGCCCCAGCATTTT.

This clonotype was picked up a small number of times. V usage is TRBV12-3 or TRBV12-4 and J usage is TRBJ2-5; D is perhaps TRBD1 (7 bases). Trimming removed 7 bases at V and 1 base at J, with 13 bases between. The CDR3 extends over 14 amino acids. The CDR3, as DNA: TGTGCCAGCAACCCAGGGGGGCTCCAAGAGACCCAGTACTTC. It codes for CASNPGGLQETQYF.

The CDR3 spells CASSPWVNNEQFF. Written as DNA, the CDR3 is TGCGCCAGCAGCCCTTGGGTCAACAATGAGCAGTTCTTC. The rearrangement uses TRBV4-1 and TRBJ2-1, with D hard to call. Germline V lookup: CDR1 MGHRA, CDR2 YSYEKL. The CDR3 extends over 13 amino acids. V lost 4 bases, J lost 5 bases, and 9 bases lay in between.

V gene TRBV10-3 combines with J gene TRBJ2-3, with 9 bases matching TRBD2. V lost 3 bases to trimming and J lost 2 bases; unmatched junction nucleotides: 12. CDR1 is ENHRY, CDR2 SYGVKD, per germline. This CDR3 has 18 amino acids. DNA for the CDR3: TGTGCCATCAGTGACCTGACTAGCGGAGTCCTTAACACAGATACGCAGTATTTT. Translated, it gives CAISDLTSGVLNTDTQYF.

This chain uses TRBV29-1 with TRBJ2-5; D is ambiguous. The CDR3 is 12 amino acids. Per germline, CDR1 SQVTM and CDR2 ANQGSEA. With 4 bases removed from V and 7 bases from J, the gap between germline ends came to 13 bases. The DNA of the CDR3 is TGCAGCGTTGCGGTAGCTCTGGGGACCCAGTACTTC. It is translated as CSVAVALGTQYF.

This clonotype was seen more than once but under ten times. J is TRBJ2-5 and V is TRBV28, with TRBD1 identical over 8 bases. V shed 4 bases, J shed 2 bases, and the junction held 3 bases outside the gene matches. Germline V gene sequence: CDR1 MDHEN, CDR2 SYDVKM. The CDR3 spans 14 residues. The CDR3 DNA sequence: TGTGCCAGCAGTTCGACAGGGGCGCAAGAGACCCAGTACTTC. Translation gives CASSSTGAQETQYF.

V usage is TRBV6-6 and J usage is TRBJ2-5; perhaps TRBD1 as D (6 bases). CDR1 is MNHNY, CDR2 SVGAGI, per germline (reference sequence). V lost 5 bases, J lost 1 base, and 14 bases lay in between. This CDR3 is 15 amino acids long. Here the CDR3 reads CASSKRDRSQETQYF. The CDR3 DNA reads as TGTGCCAGCAGTAAACGAGACAGGAGCCAAGAGACCCAGTACTTC.

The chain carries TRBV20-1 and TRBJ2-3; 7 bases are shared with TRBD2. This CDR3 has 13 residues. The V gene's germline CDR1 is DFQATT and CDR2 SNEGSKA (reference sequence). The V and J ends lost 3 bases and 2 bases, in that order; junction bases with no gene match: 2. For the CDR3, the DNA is TGCAGTGCTAGCGGGACTAACACAGATACGCAGTATTTT. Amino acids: CSASGTNTDTQYF.

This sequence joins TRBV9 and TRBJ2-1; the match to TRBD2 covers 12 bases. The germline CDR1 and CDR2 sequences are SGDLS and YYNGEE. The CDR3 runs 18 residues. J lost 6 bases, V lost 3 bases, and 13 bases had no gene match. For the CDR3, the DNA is TGTGCCAGCAGCGCCTACATACAAGCGGGACTAGCGGGCAATGAGCAGTTCTTC. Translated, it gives CASSAYIQAGLAGNEQFF. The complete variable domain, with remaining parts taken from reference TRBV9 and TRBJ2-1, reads DSGVTQTPKHLITATGQRVTLRCSPRSGDLSVYWYQQSLDQGLQFLIQYYNGEERAKGNILERFSAQQFPDLHSELNLSSLELGDSALYFCASSAYIQAGLAGNEQFFGPGTRLTVL.